Following are 27 T cell receptor beta chains from one sample sequenced in a study of post-analysis software for immune sequencing data. Prepared libraries of TCR beta cDNA carried unique molecular identifiers. Using its own MiXCR run on the PCR reads, TCRdb lists one record per CDR3 protein. The table shows 170,000 or so distinct CDR3 sequences, with 30% occurring only once. Findings of the study overall: Patients showed TRBV5-6, TRBV5-1 and TRBV20-1 among five TRBV segments more frequent than in controls.

For these receptors, no antigen is known. Sequences were obtained from blood. All receptors come from a girl aged 10-17 years with multiple sclerosis.

Comments on this clonotype: Its ends do not fully match the called genes, so a read error is possible. This rearrangement joins TRBV5-1 to TRBJ2-5; 10 nucleotides align to TRBD2. CDR1 and CDR2 from the germline V gene are SGHRS and YFSETQ. The CDR3 spans 16 residues. The CDR3 reads CAGSLVVAGGQETQYF. In DNA form, the CDR3 reads TGCGCCGGCAGCTTGGTGGTAGCGGGAGGACAAGAGACCCAGTACTTC.

This clonotype showed up just a few times. The V gene is TRBV6-2 or TRBV6-3, the J gene TRBJ2-1, with TRBD2 as a possible D gene (6 bases). Per the germline V gene, CDR1 is MNHEY and CDR2 is SVGEGT. This CDR3 comprises 12 residues. V lost 0 bases and J 15 bases, leaving 12 bases between the germline ends. CDR3 coding DNA: TGTGCCAGCAGTTACTCGAGGGAGGTACGGTTCTTC. The encoded protein is CASSYSREVRFF.

A remark on this clonotype: A clone one base away is much larger, so this may be a read error. The rearrangement links TRBV6-1 to TRBJ1-2; possibly TRBD1 for D (5 bases). Germline CDR1 MNHNS, CDR2 SASEGT. Trimming stripped 4 bases from V and 10 bases from J, with 13 bases between. This CDR3 spans 12 amino acids. CDR3 nucleotides: TGTGCCAGCAGTGCCCAGGGCGGAGACTACACCTTC. Amino acid sequence: CASSAQGGDYTF.

The chain carries TRBV5-5 and TRBJ2-3, with 10 bases aligning to TRBD2. The CDR3 consists of 20 residues. With 0 bases clipped from V and 6 bases from J, the junction kept 19 bases outside the gene matches. CDR1 SGHKS and CDR2 YYEKEE come from the germline V gene (reference sequence). This chain's CDR3 is CASSLALAGVSWEVPDTQYF. As DNA, the CDR3 is TGTGCCAGCAGCTTGGCCCTAGCGGGAGTCTCTTGGGAGGTGCCGGATACGCAGTATTTT.

The V gene is TRBV5-5, the J gene TRBJ2-1, with TRBD2 matching over 9 bases. The CDR3 runs 17 residues. V was pared by 6 bases and J by 2 bases, with 12 bases of the junction left unmatched. Looked up from germline, CDR1 is SGHKS and CDR2 is YYEKEE (reference sequence). The CDR3 here is CASTRGMAGGAYNEQFF. The CDR3 DNA is TGTGCCAGCACCCGAGGGATGGCGGGAGGGGCCTACAATGAGCAGTTCTTC.

Only one count was recorded for this clonotype. Mismatch with germline at one junction end may stem from a read error. The chain employs TRBV7-8 and TRBJ1-2, with D perhaps matching TRBD1 (6 bases). Germline assignment: CDR1 SGHVS and CDR2 FQNEAQ. This CDR3 comprises 16 residues. The CDR3 region is CAGSLANRGASHGYTF. CDR3 DNA sequence: TGTGCCGGCAGCTTAGCGAATCGGGGGGCCTCCCATGGCTACACCTTC.

J is TRBJ1-6 and V is TRBV3-1; D gene uncertain. CDR3 length: 14 residues. Germline V CDR1 and CDR2: LGHDT, YNNKEL (reference sequence). Trimming cost V 0 bases and J 7 bases, with 7 bases left between them. The CDR3 DNA is TGTGCCAGCAGCCAAGACCCCCTGAATTCACCCCTCCACTTT. It encodes CASSQDPLNSPLHF.

This clonotype was counted between two and nine times. The chain employs TRBV5-1 and TRBJ2-3, with D unresolved. The CDR3 is 15 amino acids. V dropped 1 base and J dropped 1 base, with 10 bases sitting between them. Germline CDR1 SGHRS, CDR2 YFSETQ. CDR3 in DNA: TGCGCCAGCAGCTTGTATGGACGTGGCACAGATACGCAGTATTTT. Protein: CASSLYGRGTDTQYF.

This clonotype showed up just a few times. The chain links TRBV5-1 to TRBJ2-3; 11 bases align to TRBD2. V lost 0 bases, J lost 3 bases, and 3 bases stayed unmatched. The CDR3 extends over 16 amino acids. Per the germline V gene, CDR1 is SGHRS and CDR2 is YFSETQ. CDR3 region: CASSLGASGRTDTQYF. CDR3 nucleotides: TGCGCCAGCAGCTTGGGGGCTAGCGGGAGGACAGATACGCAGTATTTT.

V usage is TRBV3-1 and J usage is TRBJ1-6; D possibly corresponds to TRBD1 (5 bases). The V gene's germline CDR1 is LGHDT and CDR2 YNNKEL (reference sequence). The CDR3 spans 16 residues. V lost 6 bases and J lost 6, with 18 bases in between. The chain's CDR3 is CASSRYSGTGNSPLHF. CDR3 nucleotides: TGTGCCAGCAGTCGATATTCCGGGACCGGTAATTCACCCCTCCACTTT.

In this sample, this clonotype turned up a few times. The chain employs TRBV6-5 and TRBJ1-5; 7 nucleotides match TRBD1. Per the germline V gene, CDR1 is MNHEY and CDR2 is SVGAGI. With 6 bases clipped from V and 5 bases from J, the junction kept 10 bases outside the gene matches. There are 15 residues in the CDR3. The CDR3 loop reads CASSSSSGQDQPQHF. In DNA form, the CDR3 reads TGTGCCAGCAGCTCGAGTTCAGGACAGGATCAGCCCCAGCATTTT.

Details on this clonotype: A much more abundant neighbour one base away suggests this may be a read error. The V and J genes are TRBV20-1 and TRBJ2-1, with 8 bases aligning to TRBD1. The germline gives CDR1 DFQATT, CDR2 SNEGSKA (reference sequence). The CDR3 extends over 13 amino acids. Unmatched junction bases numbered 7, after V lost 5 bases and J lost 7 bases. CDR3: CSASGQGGNEQFF. The CDR3 DNA reads TGCAGTGCTTCCGGACAGGGTGGGAATGAGCAGTTCTTC.

The chain recombines TRBV12-3 or TRBV12-4 with TRBJ2-7; 10 bases match TRBD1. Germline trimming cut 5 bases from V and 3 bases from J; bases unmatched to any gene: 7. The CDR3 spans 15 residues. As DNA, the CDR3 is TGTGCCAGCAGTCCTTGGACAGGGGGGGGCTACGAGCAGTACTTC. Translating it yields CASSPWTGGGYEQYF.

This clonotype was counted many times. The V and J genes are TRBV20-1 and TRBJ1-5; no firm D call. Germline CDR1 and CDR2: DFQATT and SNEGSKA (reference sequence). The CDR3 covers 12 residues. V was cut by 4 bases and J by 0 bases, with 4 bases left in between. The CDR3 DNA follows: TGCAGTGCTACGAGTAGCAATCAGCCCCAGCATTTT. Its translation is CSATSSNQPQHF.

This clonotype was recorded a few times. It may be a read error: a sequence one base away is much more abundant. The chain couples TRBV20-1 to TRBJ2-6; TRBD2 matches 8 bases. Per the germline V gene, CDR1 is DFQATT and CDR2 is SNEGSKA (reference sequence). The CDR3 spans 15 residues. CDR3 in amino acids: CSAQLGGAGANVRTF. CDR3 nucleotides: TGCAGTGCCCAACTCGGGGGGGCTGGGGCCAACGTCCGGACTTTC.

Ten or more counts support this clonotype. This chain joins TRBV20-1 and TRBJ1-2, with D tentatively TRBD1 (5 bases). Germline-derived CDR1 and CDR2 are DFQATT and SNEGSKA (reference sequence). The CDR3 is 13 amino acids. Between the trimmed V and J ends, which lost 3 bases and 5 bases, there was a span of 13 bases. The CDR3 DNA is TGCAGTGCTAGTGGGAGTGGGGGGTATGGCTACACCTTC. Residues: CSASGSGGYGYTF.

This clonotype was seen many times. CDR3 residues: CASSYNGGAYNEQFF. CDR3 DNA sequence: TGTGCCAGCAGTTACAATGGCGGGGCCTACAATGAGCAGTTCTTC. The chain employs TRBV6-5 and TRBJ2-1; tentative D call: TRBD2 (6 bases). Germline assignment: CDR1 MNHEY and CDR2 SVGAGI. The CDR3 runs 15 residues. The germline V and J ends were trimmed by 2 bases and 2 bases, with 10 bases remaining between them.

The V and J genes are TRBV20-1 and TRBJ1-1; D might be TRBD1 (6 bases). With 6 bases removed from V and 2 bases from J, the gap between germline ends came to 13 bases. Germline V CDR1 and CDR2: DFQATT, SNEGSKA (reference sequence). The CDR3 contains 13 residues. CDR3 residues: CSAPGQSNTEAFF. The CDR3 DNA is TGCAGTGCACCCGGACAGAGCAACACTGAAGCTTTCTTT.

There are many counts of this clonotype. V usage is TRBV6-6 and J usage is TRBJ2-7, with a weak D call TRBD1 (5 bases). V was pared by 6 bases and J by 5 bases, with 17 bases between. The CDR3 length is 14 residues. Per germline, CDR1 MNHNY and CDR2 SVGAGI (reference sequence). This CDR3 is CASRNYQGSHEQYF. For the CDR3, the DNA is TGTGCCAGCAGAAACTACCAGGGTTCCCACGAGCAGTACTTC.

The CDR3 DNA is TGTGCCAGCAGCCCCCGGGACTATCCTATCAATGAGCAGTTCTTC. It is translated as CASSPRDYPINEQFF. This rearrangement joins TRBV13 to TRBJ2-1; 7 bases fit TRBD2. Trimming cost V 5 bases and J 6 bases; bases outside gene matches: 10. Germline CDR1 PRHDT, CDR2 FYEKMQ (reference sequence). This CDR3 region has 15 residues.

This clonotype has a handful of counts. A much larger clone lies one base from this, so it may be a read error. This rearrangement joins TRBV29-1 to TRBJ2-5; 7 bases map to TRBD2. CDR3 length equals 14 residues. CDR1 is SQVTM, CDR2 ANQGSEA, per germline. J lost 4 bases, V lost 3 bases, and 8 bases had no gene match. The CDR3 reads CSVDPGWGGETQYF. The DNA for the CDR3 is TGCAGCGTTGACCCGGGATGGGGGGGAGAGACCCAGTACTTC.

The chain combines TRBV3-1 with TRBJ1-1, with unresolved D. In germline, CDR1 is LGHDT, CDR2 YNNKEL (reference sequence). This CDR3 is built from 14 residues. V was trimmed by 4 bases and J by 3 bases, leaving 12 bases between them. In nucleotides, the CDR3 is TGTGCCAGCAGCCCACACGACACGGACACTGAAGCTTTCTTT. Residues: CASSPHDTDTEAFF.

This chain joins TRBV5-1 and TRBJ1-4, with TRBD1 matching over 12 bases. The germline V gene has CDR1 SGHRS and CDR2 YFSETQ. Losses at the gene ends were 3 bases for V and 8 bases for J; bases not matched to a gene: 14. The CDR3 extends over 18 amino acids. CDR3 sequence (DNA): TGCGCCAGCAGCTCGGTTCCGGGACAGGGGGCAGTAGGGGAAAAACTGTTTTTT. As protein: CASSSVPGQGAVGEKLFF.

This clonotype was counted between two and nine times. The gene calls are TRBV12-3 or TRBV12-4 and TRBJ2-7; the match to TRBD2 covers 11 bases. The CDR3 contains 15 residues. V shed 6 bases and J 1 base; nucleotides not matched to a gene: 5. The CDR3 region has the DNA TGTGCCAGCAGAACAGGGACTAGCGGATCCTACGAGCAGTACTTC. Protein product: CASRTGTSGSYEQYF.

The chain couples TRBV19 to TRBJ1-2, with D maybe TRBD1 (5 bases). The CDR3 has 11 amino acids. Trimming removed 8 bases at V and 7 bases at J, with 11 bases between. Germline CDR1 is LNHDA and CDR2 is SQIVND (reference sequence). This chain's CDR3 is CASLGGGGYTF. CDR3 coding DNA: TGTGCCAGTCTTGGGGGAGGTGGCTACACCTTC.

This chain connects TRBV11-2 to TRBJ1-2; unclear D gene. The germline V and J ends were trimmed by 2 bases and 4 bases, with 11 bases remaining between them. This CDR3 is built from 14 residues. The germline CDR1 and CDR2 sequences are SGHAT and FQNNGV. CDR3 sequence reads: CASSLSTAFYGYTF. In DNA form, the CDR3 reads TGTGCCAGCAGCTTATCGACGGCATTCTATGGCTACACCTTC.

Points on this clonotype: A much larger clone lies one base from this, so it may be a read error. The rearrangement links TRBV4-1 to TRBJ2-1; no reliable D call. The CDR3 runs to 14 residues. CDR1 MGHRA and CDR2 YSYEKL come from the germline V gene. CDR3 sequence: CACSQDLGYNEQFF. CDR3 nucleotides: TGCGCCTGCAGCCAAGATCTCGGATACAATGAGCAGTTCTTC.